This T cell receptor beta chain derives from a study of cytomegalovirus exposure and HLA in healthy donors. Overall study results and limits: Later on, analysis showed that most CMV-associated TCR beta chains appeared to be HLA-restricted. Per a prior analysis, the majority of TCR beta V segments were productive roughly 87% or roughly 30% of the time. TCR beta sequences reportedly predicted most subjects' HLA-A and HLA-B alleles accurately. Only CMV serostatus was available as immune exposure information.

PCR was performed using 60 Vbeta and 13 Jbeta primers. Profiled with immunoSEQ multiplex PCR; TCRdb holds only in-frame clones, not every one. The sample carries roughly 180,000 clones, approximately 72% recorded once. The CDR3 extends over 17 amino acids. Trimming at V came to 4 bases and at J to 0 bases, leaving 9 bases not matched to a gene. Germline-derived CDR1 and CDR2 are SGHTS and YDEGEE. With regard to this clone: What it binds is not known.

The sequence was collected from a female donor in good health and CMV-seronegative. Sequenced sample: PBMCs. V usage is TRBV5-8 and J usage is TRBJ1-5, with TRBD1 identical over 8 bases. This CDR3 reads CASSHRDRTYSNQPQHF. The CDR3 region has the DNA TGTGCCAGCAGCCATCGGGACAGGACTTATAGCAATCAGCCCCAGCATTTT. The full variable domain, rest sourced from reference TRBV5-8 and TRBJ1-5, is EAGVTQSPTHLIKTRGQQATLRCSPISGHTSVYWYQQALGLGLQFLLWYDEGEERNRGNFPPRFSGRQFPNYSSELNVNALELEDSALYLCASSHRDRTYSNQPQHFGDGTRLSIL.